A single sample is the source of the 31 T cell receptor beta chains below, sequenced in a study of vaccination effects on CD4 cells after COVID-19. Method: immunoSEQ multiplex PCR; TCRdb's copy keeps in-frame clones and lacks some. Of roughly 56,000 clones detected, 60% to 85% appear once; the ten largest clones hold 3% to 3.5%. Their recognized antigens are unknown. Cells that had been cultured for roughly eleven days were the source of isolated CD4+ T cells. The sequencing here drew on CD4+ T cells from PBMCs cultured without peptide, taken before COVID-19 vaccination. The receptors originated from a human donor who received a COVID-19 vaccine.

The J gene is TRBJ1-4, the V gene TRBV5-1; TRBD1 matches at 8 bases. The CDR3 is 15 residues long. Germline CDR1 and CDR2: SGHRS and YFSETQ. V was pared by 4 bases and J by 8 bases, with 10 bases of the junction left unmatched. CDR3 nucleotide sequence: TGCGCCAGCAGCCCGGGGGCAGGGGGCGAAGAAAAACTGTTTTTT. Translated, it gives CASSPGAGGEEKLFF.

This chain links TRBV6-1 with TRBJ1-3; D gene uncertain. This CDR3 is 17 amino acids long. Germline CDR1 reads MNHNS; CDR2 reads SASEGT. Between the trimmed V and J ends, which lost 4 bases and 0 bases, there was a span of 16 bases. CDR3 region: CASSAPGNPSSGNTIYF. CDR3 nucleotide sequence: TGTGCCAGCAGTGCCCCGGGAAACCCGTCCTCTGGAAACACCATATATTTT.

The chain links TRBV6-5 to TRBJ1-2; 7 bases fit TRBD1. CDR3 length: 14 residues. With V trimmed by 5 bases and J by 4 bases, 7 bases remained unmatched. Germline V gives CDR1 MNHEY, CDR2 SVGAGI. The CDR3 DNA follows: TGTGCCAGCAGTCCTTTACAGGGGACCTATGGCTACACCTTC. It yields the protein CASSPLQGTYGYTF.

Written as DNA, the CDR3 is TGTGCCAGCCGTGACAGGGGGGCTGCCTATGGCTACACCTTC. Amino acids: CASRDRGAAYGYTF. The V call is TRBV28, the J call TRBJ1-2, with 9 bases fitting TRBD1. The CDR3 length is 14 residues. Germline V CDR1 and CDR2: MDHEN, SYDVKM. Germline trimming cut 8 bases from V and 4 bases from J; bases unmatched to any gene: 8.

CDR3 amino acids: CASSSPGYTEAFF. The CDR3 DNA is TGCGCCAGCAGCTCCCCGGGGTACACTGAAGCTTTCTTT. The chain is built from TRBV5-1 and TRBJ1-1; the D is unclear. Germline V gene sequence: CDR1 SGHRS, CDR2 YFSETQ. Trimming took 3 bases from V and 3 from J, leaving 9 bases between them. This CDR3 region has 13 residues.

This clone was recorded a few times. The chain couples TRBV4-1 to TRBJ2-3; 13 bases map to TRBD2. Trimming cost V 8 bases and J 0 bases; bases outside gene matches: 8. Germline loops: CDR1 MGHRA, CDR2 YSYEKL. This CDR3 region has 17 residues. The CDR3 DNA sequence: TGCGCCAGCCGGACTAGCGGGGGTATTTCTAGCACAGATACGCAGTATTTT. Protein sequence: CASRTSGGISSTDTQYF.

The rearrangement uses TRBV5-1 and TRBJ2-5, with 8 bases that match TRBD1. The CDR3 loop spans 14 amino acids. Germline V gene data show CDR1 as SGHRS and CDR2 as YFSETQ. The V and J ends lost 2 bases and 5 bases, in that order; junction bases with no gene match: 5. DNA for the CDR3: TGCGCCAGCAGCTTTCGGACAGGGTCCGAGACCCAGTACTTC. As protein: CASSFRTGSETQYF.

This CDR3 is CASSFIHRMDTEAFF. Here the CDR3 DNA reads TGTGCCAGCAGCTTTATACATCGAATGGACACTGAAGCTTTCTTT. The rearrangement links TRBV5-6 to TRBJ1-1, with D hard to call. Germline V gene data show CDR1 as SGHDT and CDR2 as YYEEEE. V lost 2 bases and J lost 3, with 14 bases in between. The CDR3 is 15 residues long.

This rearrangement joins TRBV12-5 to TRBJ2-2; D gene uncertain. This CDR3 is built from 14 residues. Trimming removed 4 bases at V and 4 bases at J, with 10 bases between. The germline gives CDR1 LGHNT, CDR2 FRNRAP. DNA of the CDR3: TGTGCTAGTGGTTCGGACGGTTCCACCGGGGAGCTGTTTTTT. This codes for CASGSDGSTGELFF.

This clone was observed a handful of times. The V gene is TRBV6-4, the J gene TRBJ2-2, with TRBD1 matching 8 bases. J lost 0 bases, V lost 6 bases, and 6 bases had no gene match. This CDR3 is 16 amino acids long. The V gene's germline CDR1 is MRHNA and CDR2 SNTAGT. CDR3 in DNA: TGTGCCAGCAGCACTCAGGGGGCGACGAACACCGGGGAGCTGTTTTTT. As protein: CASSTQGATNTGELFF.

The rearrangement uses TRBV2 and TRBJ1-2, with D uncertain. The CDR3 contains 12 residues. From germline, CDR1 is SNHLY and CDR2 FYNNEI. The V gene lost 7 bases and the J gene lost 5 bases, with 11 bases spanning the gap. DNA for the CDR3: TGTGCCAGCAAGTCGTTAGCGTATGGCTACACCTTC. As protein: CASKSLAYGYTF.

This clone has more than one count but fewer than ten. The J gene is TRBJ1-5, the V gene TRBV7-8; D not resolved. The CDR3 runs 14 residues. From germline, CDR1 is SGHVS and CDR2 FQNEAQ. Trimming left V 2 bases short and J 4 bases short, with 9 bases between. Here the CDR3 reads CASSLRTENQPQHF. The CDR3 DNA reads TGTGCCAGCAGCTTAAGGACTGAGAATCAGCCCCAGCATTTT.

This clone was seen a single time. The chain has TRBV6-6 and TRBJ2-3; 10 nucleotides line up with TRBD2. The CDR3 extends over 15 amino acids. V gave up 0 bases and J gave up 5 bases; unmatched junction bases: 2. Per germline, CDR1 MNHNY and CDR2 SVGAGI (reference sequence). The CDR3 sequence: CASSYSRTSGDTQYF. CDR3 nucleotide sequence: TGTGCCAGCAGTTACTCAAGGACTAGCGGAGATACGCAGTATTTT.

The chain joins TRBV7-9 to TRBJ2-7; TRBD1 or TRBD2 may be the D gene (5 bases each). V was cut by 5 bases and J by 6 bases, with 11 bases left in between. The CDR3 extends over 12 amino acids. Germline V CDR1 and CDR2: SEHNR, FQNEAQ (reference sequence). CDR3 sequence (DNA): TGTGCCAGCAGCCTCCGGGGCGGCGAGCAGTACGTC. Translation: CASSLRGGEQYV.

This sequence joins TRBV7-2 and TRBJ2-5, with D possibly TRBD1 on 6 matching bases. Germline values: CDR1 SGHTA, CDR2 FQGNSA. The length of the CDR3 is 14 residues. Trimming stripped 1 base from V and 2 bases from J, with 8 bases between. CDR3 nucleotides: TGTGCCAGCAGCTTAGTGGACAGACAAGAGACCCAGTACTTC. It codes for CASSLVDRQETQYF. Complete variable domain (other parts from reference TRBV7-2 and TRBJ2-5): GAGVSQSPSNKVTEKGKDVELRCDPISGHTALYWYRQSLGQGLEFLIYFQGNSAPDKSGLPSDRFSAERTGGSVSTLTIQRTQQEDSAVYLCASSLVDRQETQYFGPGTRLLVL.

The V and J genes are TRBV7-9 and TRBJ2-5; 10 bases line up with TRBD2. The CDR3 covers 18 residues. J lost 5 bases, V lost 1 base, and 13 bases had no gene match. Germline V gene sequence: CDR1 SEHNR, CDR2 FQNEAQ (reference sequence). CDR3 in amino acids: CASSLEKRGGVGFETQYF. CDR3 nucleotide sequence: TGTGCCAGCAGCTTAGAAAAGCGGGGGGGCGTGGGTTTTGAGACCCAGTACTTC.

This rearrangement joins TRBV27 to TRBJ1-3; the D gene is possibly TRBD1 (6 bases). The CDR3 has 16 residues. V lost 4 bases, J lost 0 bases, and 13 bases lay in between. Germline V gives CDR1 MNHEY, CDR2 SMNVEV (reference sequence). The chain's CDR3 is CASSSAGDHSGNTIYF. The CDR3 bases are TGTGCCAGCAGTTCTGCAGGGGACCACTCTGGAAACACCATATATTTT.

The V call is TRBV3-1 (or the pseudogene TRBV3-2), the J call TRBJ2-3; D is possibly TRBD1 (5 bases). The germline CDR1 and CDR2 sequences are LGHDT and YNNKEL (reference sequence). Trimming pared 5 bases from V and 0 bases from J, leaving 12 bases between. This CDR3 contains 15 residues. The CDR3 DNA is TGTGCCAGCAGCAGGGGCTACTCCAGCACAGATACGCAGTATTTT. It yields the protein CASSRGYSSTDTQYF.

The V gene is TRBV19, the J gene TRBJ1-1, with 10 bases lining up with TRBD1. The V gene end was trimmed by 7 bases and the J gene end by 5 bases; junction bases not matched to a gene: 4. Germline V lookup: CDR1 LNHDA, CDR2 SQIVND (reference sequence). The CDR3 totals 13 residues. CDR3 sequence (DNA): TGTGCCAGTAAAGGGACAGGGGTAACTGAAGCTTTCTTT. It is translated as CASKGTGVTEAFF. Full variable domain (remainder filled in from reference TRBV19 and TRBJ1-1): DGGITQSPKYLFRKEGQNVTLSCEQNLNHDAMYWYRQDPGQGLRLIYYSQIVNDFQKGDIAEGYSVSREKKESFPLTVTSAQKNPTAFYLCASKGTGVTEAFFGQGTRLTVV.

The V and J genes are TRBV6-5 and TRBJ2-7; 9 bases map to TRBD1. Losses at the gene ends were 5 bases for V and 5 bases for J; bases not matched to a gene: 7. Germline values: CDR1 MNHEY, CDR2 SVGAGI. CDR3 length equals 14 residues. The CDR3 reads CASSIQGAKDEQYV. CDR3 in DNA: TGTGCCAGCAGTATACAGGGGGCGAAGGACGAGCAGTACGTC.

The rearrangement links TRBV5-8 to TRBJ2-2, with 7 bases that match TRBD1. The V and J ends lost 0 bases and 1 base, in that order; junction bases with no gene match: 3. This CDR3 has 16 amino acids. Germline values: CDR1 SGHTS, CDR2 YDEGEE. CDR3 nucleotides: TGTGCCAGCAGCTTGGGACAGGGAAGGAACACCGGGGAGCTGTTTTTT. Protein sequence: CASSLGQGRNTGELFF.

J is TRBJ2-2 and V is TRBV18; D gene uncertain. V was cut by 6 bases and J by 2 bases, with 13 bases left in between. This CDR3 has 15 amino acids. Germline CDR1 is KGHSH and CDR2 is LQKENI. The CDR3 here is CASSPSPTNTGELFF. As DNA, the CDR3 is TGTGCCAGCTCCCCGAGCCCGACTAACACCGGGGAGCTGTTTTTT.

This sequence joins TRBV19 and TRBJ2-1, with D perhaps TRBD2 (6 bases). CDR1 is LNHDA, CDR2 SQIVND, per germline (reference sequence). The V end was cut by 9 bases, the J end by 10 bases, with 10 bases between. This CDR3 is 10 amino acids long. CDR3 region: CASGTFEQFF. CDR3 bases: TGTGCCAGCGGGACTTTCGAGCAGTTCTTC.

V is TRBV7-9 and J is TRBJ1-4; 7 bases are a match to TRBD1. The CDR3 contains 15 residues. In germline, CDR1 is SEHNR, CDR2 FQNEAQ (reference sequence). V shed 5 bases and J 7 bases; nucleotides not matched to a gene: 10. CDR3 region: CASSADREVTEKLFF. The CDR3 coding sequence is TGTGCCAGCAGCGCAGACAGGGAGGTGACTGAAAAACTGTTTTTT.

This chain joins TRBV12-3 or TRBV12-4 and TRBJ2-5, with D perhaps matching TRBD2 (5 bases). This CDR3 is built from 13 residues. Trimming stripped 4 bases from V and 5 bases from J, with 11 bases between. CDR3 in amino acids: CASSWQPGETQYF. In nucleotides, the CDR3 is TGTGCCAGCAGTTGGCAGCCGGGGGAGACCCAGTACTTC.

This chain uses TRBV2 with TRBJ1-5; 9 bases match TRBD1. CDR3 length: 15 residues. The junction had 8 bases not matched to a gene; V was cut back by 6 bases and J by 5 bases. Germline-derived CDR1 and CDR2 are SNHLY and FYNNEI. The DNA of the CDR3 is TGTGCCAGCAGCCAGGACAGGGGAGGGGATCAGCCCCAGCATTTT. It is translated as CASSQDRGGDQPQHF.

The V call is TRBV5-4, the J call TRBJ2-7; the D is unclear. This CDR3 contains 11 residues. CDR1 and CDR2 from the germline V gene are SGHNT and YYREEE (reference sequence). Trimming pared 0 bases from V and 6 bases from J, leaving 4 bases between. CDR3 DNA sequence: TGTGCCAGCAGCTTGGGTCCCGAGCAGTACGTC. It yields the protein CASSLGPEQYV.

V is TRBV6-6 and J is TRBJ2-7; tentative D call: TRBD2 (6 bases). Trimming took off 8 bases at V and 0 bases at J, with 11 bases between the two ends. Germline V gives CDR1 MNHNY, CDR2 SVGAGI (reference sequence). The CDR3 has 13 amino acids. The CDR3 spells CASRGGASYEQYV. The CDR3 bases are TGTGCCAGCCGGGGCGGGGCCTCCTACGAGCAGTACGTC.

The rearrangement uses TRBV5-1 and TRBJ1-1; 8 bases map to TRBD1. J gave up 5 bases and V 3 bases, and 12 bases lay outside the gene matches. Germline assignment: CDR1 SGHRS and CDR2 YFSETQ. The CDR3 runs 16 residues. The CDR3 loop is CASSSPALQGVTEAFF. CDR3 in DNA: TGCGCCAGCAGCTCCCCGGCTTTACAGGGGGTGACTGAAGCTTTCTTT.

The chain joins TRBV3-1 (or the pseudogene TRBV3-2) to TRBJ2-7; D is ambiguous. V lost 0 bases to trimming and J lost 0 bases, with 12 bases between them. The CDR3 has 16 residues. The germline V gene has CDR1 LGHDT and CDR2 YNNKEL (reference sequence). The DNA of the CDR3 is TGTGCCAGCAGCCAAGACGGAGCGAATAACTCCTACGAGCAGTACGTC. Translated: CASSQDGANNSYEQYV.

In DNA, the CDR3 is TGTGCCAGCAGTGAAACAGGGGGCAGCGGGAACTATGGCTACACCTTC. It yields the protein CASSETGGSGNYGYTF. The rearrangement links TRBV6-1 to TRBJ1-2; 9 nucleotides line up with TRBD1. Per germline, CDR1 MNHNS and CDR2 SASEGT. V lost 2 bases and J lost 2; bases outside the gene matches: 6. The CDR3 sequence is 16 residues long.